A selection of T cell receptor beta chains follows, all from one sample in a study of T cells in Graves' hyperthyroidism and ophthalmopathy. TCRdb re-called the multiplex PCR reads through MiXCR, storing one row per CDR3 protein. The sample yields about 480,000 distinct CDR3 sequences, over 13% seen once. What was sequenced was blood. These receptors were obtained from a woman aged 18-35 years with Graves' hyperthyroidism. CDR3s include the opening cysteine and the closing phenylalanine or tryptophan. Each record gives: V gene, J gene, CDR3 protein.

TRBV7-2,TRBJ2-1,CASSLYEGAYNEQFF
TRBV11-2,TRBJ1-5,CASSLEGIPNYPQHF
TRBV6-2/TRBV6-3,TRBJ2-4,CASRTDRENIQYF
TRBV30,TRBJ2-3,CAWSGRVGGGWDTQYF
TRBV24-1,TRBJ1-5,CATSDSNSNQPQHF
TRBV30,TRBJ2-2,CAWSLRAARELFF
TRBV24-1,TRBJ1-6,CATSAGGGSPLHF
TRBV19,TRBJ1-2,CASKTPGQLLDYGYTF
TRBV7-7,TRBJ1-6,CASSRDMYNSPLHF
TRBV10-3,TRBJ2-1,CAISDGPHNYNEQFF
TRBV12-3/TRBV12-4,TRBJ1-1,CASSTGTNTEAFF
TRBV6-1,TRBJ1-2,CASGGYGYTF
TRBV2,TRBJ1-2,CASSPDRDRNGYTF
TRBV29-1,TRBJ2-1,CSVSAEISYNEQFF
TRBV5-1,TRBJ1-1,CASSSEYRFSNTEAFF